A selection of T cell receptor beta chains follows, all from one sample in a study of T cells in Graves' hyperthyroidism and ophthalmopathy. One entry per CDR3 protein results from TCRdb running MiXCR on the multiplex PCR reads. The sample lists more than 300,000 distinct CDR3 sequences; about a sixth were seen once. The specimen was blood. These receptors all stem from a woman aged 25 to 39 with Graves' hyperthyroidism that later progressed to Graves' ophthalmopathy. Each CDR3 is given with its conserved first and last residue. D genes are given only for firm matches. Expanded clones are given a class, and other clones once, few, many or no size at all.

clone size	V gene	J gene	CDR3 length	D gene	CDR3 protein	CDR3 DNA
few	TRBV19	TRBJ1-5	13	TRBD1	CASPGQGNQPQHF	TGTGCCAGTCCGGGACAGGGGAATCAGCCCCAGCATTTT
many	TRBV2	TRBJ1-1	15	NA	CASSPEGRGKTEAFF	TGTGCCAGCAGCCCGGAGGGCAGGGGAAAAACTGAAGCTTTCTTT
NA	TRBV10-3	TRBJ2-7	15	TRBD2	CASTLAGTSSYEQYF	TGTGCCAGCACACTAGCGGGGACGAGCTCCTACGAGCAGTACTTC
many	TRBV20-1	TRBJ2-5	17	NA	CSASSSGKGGGQETQYF	TGCAGTGCTAGTTCATCCGGAAAAGGGGGGGGCCAAGAGACCCAGTACTTC
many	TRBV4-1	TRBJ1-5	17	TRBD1	CASSLFPRDRGNQPQHF	TGCGCCAGCAGCCTGTTCCCCCGGGACAGGGGCAATCAGCCCCAGCATTTT
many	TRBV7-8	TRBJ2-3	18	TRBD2	CASSLGGASGRSTDTQYF	TGTGCCAGCAGCTTAGGGGGGGCTAGCGGGAGAAGCACAGATACGCAGTATTTT
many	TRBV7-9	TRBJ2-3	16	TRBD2	CASRSKKRELTDTQYF	TGTGCCAGCAGATCCAAGAAGCGGGAATTAACAGATACGCAGTATTTT
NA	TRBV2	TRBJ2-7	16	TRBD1	CASSETRTGGSYEQYF	TGTGCCAGCAGTGAAACCCGGACAGGAGGATCCTACGAGCAGTACTTC
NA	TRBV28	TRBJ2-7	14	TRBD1	CASTLRQGFHEQYF	TGTGCCAGCACCCTACGACAGGGATTCCACGAGCAGTACTTC
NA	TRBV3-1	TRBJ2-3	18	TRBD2	CASSQDIPTSRTTDTQYF	TGTGCCAGCAGCCAAGATATCCCGACTAGCAGAACCACAGATACGCAGTATTTT
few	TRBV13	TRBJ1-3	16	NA	CASSLYRDATGNTIYF	TGTGCCAGCAGCCTCTACAGGGACGCAACTGGAAACACCATATATTTT
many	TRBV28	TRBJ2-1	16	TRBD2	CASSPGTSGIYNEQFF	TGTGCCAGCAGTCCAGGGACTAGCGGGATATACAATGAGCAGTTCTTC
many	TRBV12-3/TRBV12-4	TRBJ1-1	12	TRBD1	CASSSSRGPAFF	TGTGCCAGCAGTTCAAGTAGGGGGCCTGCTTTCTTT
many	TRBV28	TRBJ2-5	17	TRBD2	CASSPERLAGAGETQYF	TGTGCCAGCAGTCCCGAGAGACTAGCGGGAGCGGGGGAGACCCAGTACTTC
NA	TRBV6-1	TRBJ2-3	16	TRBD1	CASRGEQGAQLNTQYF	TGTGCCAGCAGGGGGGAACAGGGGGCGCAGTTAAATACGCAGTATTTT
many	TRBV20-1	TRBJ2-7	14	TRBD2	CSARPLADTYEQYF	TGCAGTGCTAGACCTCTAGCGGACACCTACGAGCAGTACTTC
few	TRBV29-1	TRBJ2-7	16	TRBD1	CSVEEGHRGLSGEQYF	TGCAGCGTTGAAGAAGGGCACAGGGGGCTAAGTGGCGAGCAGTACTTC
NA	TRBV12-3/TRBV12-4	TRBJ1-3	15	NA	CASRPGPQGGNTIYF	TGTGCCAGCAGGCCGGGACCCCAGGGCGGAAACACCATATATTTT
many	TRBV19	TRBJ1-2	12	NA	CASSPGLYGYTF	TGTGCCAGCAGTCCAGGCCTCTATGGCTACACCTTC
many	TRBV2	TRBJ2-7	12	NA	CASSLDAYEQYF	TGTGCCAGCAGCCTGGACGCTTACGAGCAGTACTTC
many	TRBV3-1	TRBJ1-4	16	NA	CASSQDTLKVNEKLFF	TGTGCCAGCAGCCAAGATACGTTGAAGGTTAATGAAAAACTGTTTTTT
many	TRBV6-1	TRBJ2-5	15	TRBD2	CASSEAAGGQETQYF	TGTGCCAGCAGTGAAGCTGCGGGGGGGCAGGAGACCCAGTACTTC
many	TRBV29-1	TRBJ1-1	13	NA	CSVEEGRRTEAFF	TGCAGCGTTGAAGAAGGACGGAGGACTGAAGCTTTCTTT
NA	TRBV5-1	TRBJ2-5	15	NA	CASSVTTVQQETQYF	TGCGCCAGCAGCGTCACGACAGTTCAGCAAGAGACCCAGTACTTC
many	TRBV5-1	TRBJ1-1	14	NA	CASSSTRGLTEAFF	TGCGCCAGCAGCTCAACCAGGGGATTGACTGAAGCTTTCTTT
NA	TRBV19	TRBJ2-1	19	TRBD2	CASSILAGGRIRSYNEQFF	TGTGCCAGTAGTATATTAGCGGGGGGTCGTATTCGGTCCTACAATGAGCAGTTCTTC
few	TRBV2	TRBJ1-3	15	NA	CASSEIRPSGNTIYF	TGTGCCAGCAGTGAAATCCGACCATCAGGAAACACCATATATTTT
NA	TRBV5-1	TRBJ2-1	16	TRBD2	CASSLRGERGWDEQFF	TGCGCCAGCAGCTTGCGGGGGGAACGGGGGTGGGATGAGCAGTTCTTC
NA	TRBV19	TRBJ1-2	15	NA	CASSIVGRNNYGYTF	TGTGCCAGTAGTATAGTGGGACGGAATAACTATGGCTACACCTTC
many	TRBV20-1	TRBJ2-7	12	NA	CSARSIKYEQYF	TGCAGTGCTAGATCAATCAAGTACGAGCAGTACTTC
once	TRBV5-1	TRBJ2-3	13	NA	CASSPDFDRSQYF	TGTGCCAGCAGCCCGGACTTCGACCGCTCGCAGTATTTT
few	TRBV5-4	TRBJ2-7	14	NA	CASKSSDYGYEQYF	TGTGCCAGCAAAAGCTCGGACTATGGCTACGAGCAGTACTTC
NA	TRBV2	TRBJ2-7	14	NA	CASSGPGHNYEQYF	TGTGCCAGCAGTGGCCCGGGACACAATTACGAGCAGTACTTC
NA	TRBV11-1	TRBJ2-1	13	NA	CASSHGRDNEQFF	TGTGCCAGCAGCCACGGACGAGACAATGAGCAGTTCTTC
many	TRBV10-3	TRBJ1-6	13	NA	CAISEQGNSPLHF	TGTGCCATCAGTGAGCAAGGGAATTCACCCCTCCACTTT
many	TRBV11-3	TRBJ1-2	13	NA	CASSLPEGYGYTF	TGTGCCAGCAGCTTACCCGAGGGCTATGGCTACACCTTC
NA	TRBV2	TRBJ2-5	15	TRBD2	CASRPGLAGEETQYF	TGTGCCAGCAGGCCGGGACTAGCGGGAGAAGAGACCCAGTACTTC
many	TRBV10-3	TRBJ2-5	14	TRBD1	CAISDQGEQETQYF	TGTGCCATCAGTGATCAGGGGGAGCAAGAGACCCAGTACTTC
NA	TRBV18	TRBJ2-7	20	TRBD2	CASSLTRLNLAAGPSYEQYF	TGTGCCAGCTCACTGACTCGCCTAAATTTGGCAGCGGGGCCATCCTACGAGCAGTACTTC
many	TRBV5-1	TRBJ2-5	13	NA	CASSFGSGETQYF	TGCGCCAGCAGCTTTGGTTCCGGCGAGACCCAGTACTTC
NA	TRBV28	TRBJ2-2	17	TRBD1	CASGERTGIKVSGELFF	TGTGCCAGCGGAGAGAGGACAGGGATTAAGGTATCCGGGGAGCTGTTTTTT
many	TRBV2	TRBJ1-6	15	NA	CASSDDHGDNSPLHF	TGTGCCAGCAGTGATGACCACGGGGACAATTCACCCCTCCACTTT
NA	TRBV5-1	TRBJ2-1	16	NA	CASSPERAGSYNEQFF	TGCGCCAGCAGCCCCGAGCGGGCGGGATCCTACAATGAGCAGTTCTTC
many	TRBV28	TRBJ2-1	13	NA	CASSLPLRNEQFF	TGTGCCAGCAGTTTACCCCTAAGGAATGAGCAGTTCTTC
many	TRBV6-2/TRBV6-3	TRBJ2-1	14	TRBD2	CASIPTGGPDEQFF	TGTGCCAGCATTCCAACGGGGGGGCCAGATGAGCAGTTCTTC
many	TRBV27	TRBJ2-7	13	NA	CASSFGLTYEQYF	TGTGCCAGCAGTTTTGGGCTGACCTACGAGCAGTACTTC
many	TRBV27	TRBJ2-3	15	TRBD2	CASSLGLAVADTQYF	TGTGCCAGCAGTTTAGGACTAGCCGTTGCAGATACGCAGTATTTT
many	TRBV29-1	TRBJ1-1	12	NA	CSALEVDTEAFF	TGCAGCGCCTTGGAGGTTGACACTGAAGCTTTCTTT
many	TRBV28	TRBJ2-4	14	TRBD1	CASSELGQGNIQYF	TGTGCCAGCAGTGAATTGGGACAGGGGAACATTCAGTACTTC
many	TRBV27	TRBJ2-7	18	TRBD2	CASSLQGLAGVGFYEQYF	TGTGCCAGCAGTCTCCAGGGACTAGCGGGAGTAGGGTTCTACGAGCAGTACTTC
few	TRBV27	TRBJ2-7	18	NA	CASSLSGQSPLSTYEQYF	TGTGCCAGCAGTTTATCTGGACAGAGCCCTTTGAGCACCTACGAGCAGTACTTC
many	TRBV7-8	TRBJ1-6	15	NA	CASSLGATLNSPLHF	TGTGCCAGCAGCTTAGGAGCGACGCTTAATTCACCCCTCCACTTT
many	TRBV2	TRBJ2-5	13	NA	CASSVNPRETQYF	TGTGCCAGCTCAGTCAACCCCCGAGAGACCCAGTACTTC